These T cell receptor beta chains were read from a single sample in a study of blood T cells in healthy people across ages. TCRdb reprocessed the 5' RACE reads with MiXCR, giving one entry per CDR3 protein. The sample has 660,000 or so distinct CDR3 sequences, under 70% seen once. Material for sequencing was blood. These receptors were taken from a man in his sixties in good health. Each CDR3 is given with its conserved first and last residue. The order of the fields is V gene, J gene, D gene, clone size, CDR3 protein, CDR3 DNA. The D gene is left open where the match is weak. Size tells how often a clone was seen (once, few, many) or the class of an expanded clone, and some rows leave it out.

V gene: TRBV4-1
J gene: TRBJ1-2
D gene: -
clone size: -
CDR3 protein: CASSQAARTRVGYGYTF
CDR3 DNA: TGCGCCAGCAGCCAAGCTGCTAGGACAAGGGTTGGGTATGGCTACACCTTC

V gene: TRBV21-1
J gene: TRBJ2-2
D gene: -
clone size: -
CDR3 protein: CAITMTGTGELFF
CDR3 DNA: TGTGCCATTACCATGACAGGCACCGGGGAGCTGTTTTTT

V gene: TRBV5-1
J gene: TRBJ2-6
D gene: -
clone size: -
CDR3 protein: CASSLEISGANVLTF
CDR3 DNA: TGCGCCAGCAGCTTAGAGATCTCTGGGGCCAACGTCCTGACTTTC

V gene: TRBV29-1
J gene: TRBJ2-3
D gene: -
clone size: -
CDR3 protein: CSIRDLTDTQYF
CDR3 DNA: TGCAGCATACGGGACTTAACGGATACGCAGTATTTT

V gene: TRBV5-1
J gene: TRBJ2-1
D gene: TRBD2
clone size: -
CDR3 protein: CASKRGASGEQFF
CDR3 DNA: TGCGCCAGCAAGCGGGGGGCCTCCGGTGAGCAGTTCTTC

V gene: TRBV6-1
J gene: TRBJ1-2
D gene: TRBD1
clone size: few
CDR3 protein: CASSHRDRLNYGYTF
CDR3 DNA: TGTGCCAGCAGTCACCGGGACAGACTCAACTATGGCTACACCTTC

V gene: TRBV7-9
J gene: TRBJ2-7
D gene: TRBD2
clone size: -
CDR3 protein: CASSRTLAGHYEQYF
CDR3 DNA: TGTGCCAGCAGCCGCACCCTAGCGGGACACTACGAGCAGTACTTC

V gene: TRBV2
J gene: TRBJ2-1
D gene: TRBD2
clone size: -
CDR3 protein: CPRNSGDSSSYNEQFF
CDR3 DNA: TGTCCCCGCAATAGCGGGGATTCCAGCTCCTACAATGAGCAGTTCTTC

V gene: TRBV7-9
J gene: TRBJ1-2
D gene: -
clone size: -
CDR3 protein: CASSLETGGLHGYTF
CDR3 DNA: TGTGCCAGCAGCTTAGAAACGGGAGGGCTTCATGGCTACACCTTC

V gene: TRBV12-5
J gene: TRBJ2-5
D gene: TRBD2
clone size: few
CDR3 protein: CASGLVPAGGPLETQYF
CDR3 DNA: TGTGCTAGTGGTTTGGTACCAGCGGGGGGGCCCTTGGAGACCCAGTACTTC

V gene: TRBV20-1
J gene: TRBJ1-2
D gene: -
clone size: few
CDR3 protein: CSARENGGYTF
CDR3 DNA: TGCAGTGCTAGAGAAAACGGTGGCTACACCTTC